This paragraph covers one T cell receptor (beta chain) sequence. CDR3 length: 14 residues. Germline V gene lookup returns CDR1 LGHNA and CDR2 YNFKEQ. V shed 4 bases and J shed 8 bases, with 15 bases lying between them. The data were taken from a study of blood T cells in healthy people across ages. PCR was performed a second time for about 7 to 12 cycles using a sample-barcoded 5' primer and a J-beta primer mix. TCRdb ran MiXCR on the 5' RACE reads and lists one entry per CDR3 protein. The table shows fewer than 700,000 distinct CDR3 sequences, with roughly 41% occurring only once. This clonotype was sampled from a man older than 75 in good health. The V call is TRBV4-2, the J call TRBJ2-1, with D hard to call. Sequencing was performed on blood. CDR3 amino acids: CASSRPGSRDEQFF. CDR3 DNA: TGTGCCAGCAGCCGTCCCGGGTCGAGAGATGAGCAGTTCTTC.